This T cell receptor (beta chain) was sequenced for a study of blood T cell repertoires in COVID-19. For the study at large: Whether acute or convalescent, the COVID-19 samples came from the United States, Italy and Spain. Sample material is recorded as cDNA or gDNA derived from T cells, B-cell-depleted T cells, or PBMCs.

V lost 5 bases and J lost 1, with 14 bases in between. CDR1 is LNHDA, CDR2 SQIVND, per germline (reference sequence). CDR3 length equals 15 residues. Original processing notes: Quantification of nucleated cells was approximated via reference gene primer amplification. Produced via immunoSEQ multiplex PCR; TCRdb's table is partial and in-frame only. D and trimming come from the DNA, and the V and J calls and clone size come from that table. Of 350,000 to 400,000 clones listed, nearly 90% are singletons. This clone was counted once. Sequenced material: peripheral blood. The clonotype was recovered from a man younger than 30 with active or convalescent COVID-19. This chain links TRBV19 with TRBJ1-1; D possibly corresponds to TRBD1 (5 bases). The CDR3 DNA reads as TGTGCCAGTAGTCCCGGGGGATTTTGGAACACTGAAGCTTTCTTT. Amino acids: CASSPGGFWNTEAFF.